One and the same sample provided the 19 T cell receptor beta chains below, sequenced in a study of CD8 T cells in ankylosing spondylitis. TCRdb independently ran MiXCR on the 5' RACE reads; one entry per CDR3 protein. The sample contains hundreds of thousands of distinct CDR3 sequences, approximately 26% of which appear only once. No antigen has been assigned to these receptors. Points from the study as a whole: A TCR beta motif of several highly homologous variants seemed to mark ankylosing spondylitis blood.

The specimen sequenced was blood, either unsorted or a sorted T cell fraction (not recorded which). These receptors originate from a male donor with ankylosing spondylitis.

The chain combines TRBV5-4 with TRBJ2-1; D tentatively reads TRBD1 or TRBD2 (5 bases each). Germline CDR1 is SGHNT and CDR2 is YYREEE (reference sequence). The CDR3 extends over 16 amino acids. Trimming removed 2 bases from V and 4 bases from J, with 16 bases in between. The CDR3 DNA reads as TGTGCCAGCAGCTTAGAGGGGAGAGTAGGGTACAATGAGCAGTTCTTC. Protein sequence: CASSLEGRVGYNEQFF.

In this sample, this clonotype turned up a few times. The CDR3 loop is CASTGGRGISYEQYV. CDR3 DNA sequence: TGCGCCAGCACTGGAGGACGGGGGATCTCCTACGAGCAGTACGTC. The chain joins TRBV10-2 to TRBJ2-7, with a tentative D call TRBD2 (6 bases). The ends were cut back, 7 bases at V and 0 bases at J, with 16 bases in the middle. Germline CDR1 reads WSHSY; CDR2 reads SAAADI. This CDR3 has 15 amino acids.

This clonotype has a handful of counts. CDR3 coding DNA: TGTGCCAGCAGCTTACTGCGAGCGGGGGGCCAAGAGACCCAGTACTTC. Encoded protein: CASSLLRAGGQETQYF. The J gene is TRBJ2-5, the V gene TRBV7-7; 9 bases agree with TRBD2. J gave up 1 base and V 2 bases, and 5 bases lay outside the gene matches. The CDR3 is 16 residues long. Germline V gene sequence: CDR1 SSHAT, CDR2 FNYEAQ (reference sequence). Complete variable domain (other parts from reference TRBV7-7 and TRBJ2-5): GAGVSQSPRYKVTKRGQDVTLRCDPISSHATLYWYQQALGQGPEFLTYFNYEAQPDKSGLPSDRFSAERPEGSISTLTIQRTEQRDSAMYRCASSLLRAGGQETQYFGPGTRLLVL.

This clonotype was observed many times. The chain carries TRBV5-1 and TRBJ1-5; D is undetermined. The V and J ends lost 4 bases and 2 bases respectively, with 13 bases between them. From germline, CDR1 is SGHRS and CDR2 YFSETQ. The length of the CDR3 is 15 residues. The CDR3 sequence is CASSPGRAGNQPQHF. In nucleotides, the CDR3 is TGCGCCAGCAGCCCCGGGAGGGCTGGCAATCAGCCCCAGCATTTT.

This clonotype has just a few counts. The chain carries TRBV6-2 or TRBV6-3 and TRBJ2-1; 10 positions agree with TRBD2. Germline lookup yields CDR1 MNHEY and CDR2 SVGEGT. This CDR3 comprises 15 residues. The junction had 8 bases not matched to a gene; V was cut back by 7 bases and J by 5 bases. The CDR3 protein is CASKTSGIADNEQFF. The CDR3, as DNA: TGTGCCAGCAAAACTAGCGGGATTGCAGACAATGAGCAGTTCTTC.

Ten or more counts support this clonotype. The gene calls are TRBV9 and TRBJ1-6, with D perhaps TRBD1 (5 bases). The V gene's germline CDR1 is SGDLS and CDR2 YYNGEE. With 4 bases removed from V and 10 bases from J, the gap between germline ends came to 15 bases. This CDR3 is built from 14 residues. The CDR3 loop is CASSPDGSGSPLHF. As DNA, the CDR3 is TGTGCCAGCAGCCCCGACGGGTCAGGGTCACCCCTCCACTTT.

This clonotype was seen just once. The genes are TRBV5-1 and TRBJ2-2; 7 bases fit TRBD2. This CDR3 comprises 17 residues. Germline V CDR1 and CDR2: SGHRS, YFSETQ. V gave up 4 bases and J gave up 0 bases; unmatched junction bases: 9. The CDR3 nucleotides read TGCGCCAGCAGCCTACCTAGCGGACTATCGAACACCGGGGAGCTGTTTTTT. Translated, it gives CASSLPSGLSNTGELFF. Based on the CDR3 plus reference TRBV5-1 and TRBJ2-2, the full variable domain is KAGVTQTPRYLIKTRGQQVTLSCSPISGHRSVSWYQQTPGQGLQFLFEYFSETQRNKGNFPGRFSGRQFSNSRSEMNVSTLELGDSALYLCASSLPSGLSNTGELFFGEGSRLTVL.

Here the CDR3 reads CSASGSSSTDTQYF. CDR3 nucleotides: TGCAGTGCTAGTGGGTCTTCTAGCACAGATACGCAGTATTTT. The chain recombines TRBV20-1 with TRBJ2-3; D remains ambiguous. The CDR3 is made up of 14 amino acids. Germline CDR1 and CDR2: DFQATT and SNEGSKA (reference sequence). The V end lost 3 bases, the J end lost 0 bases, and 10 bases lay between the germline ends.

The rearrangement uses TRBV5-1 and TRBJ2-1; 8 bases match TRBD2. The CDR3 length is 16 residues. Germline trimming cut 4 bases from V and 4 bases from J; bases unmatched to any gene: 10. CDR1 SGHRS and CDR2 YFSETQ come from the germline V gene. The CDR3: CASSPRLAGLYNEQFF. CDR3 nucleotides: TGCGCCAGCAGCCCCCGGCTAGCGGGCCTTTACAATGAGCAGTTCTTC.

Only a few counts were recorded for this clonotype. The V and J genes are TRBV20-1 and TRBJ2-2; TRBD1 agrees at 8 bases. CDR3 length equals 16 residues. CDR1 and CDR2 (germline): DFQATT, SNEGSKA (reference sequence). The V and J ends lost 1 base and 5 bases, in that order; junction bases with no gene match: 9. The CDR3 DNA reads as TGCAGTGCTAGAGCCGGACAGGGTTTAGGGACCGGGGAGCTGTTTTTT. Residues: CSARAGQGLGTGELFF.

A few counts support this clonotype. The rearrangement joins TRBV11-1 to TRBJ2-1, with D tentatively TRBD2 (6 bases). This CDR3 region has 16 residues. The germline V and J ends were trimmed by 6 bases and 0 bases, with 15 bases remaining between them. The germline CDR1 and CDR2 sequences are SGHAT and FQDESV (reference sequence). The CDR3 loop reads CASSSEFGGSYNEQFF. The CDR3 DNA follows: TGTGCCAGCAGTTCCGAGTTCGGGGGCTCCTACAATGAGCAGTTCTTC.

The rearrangement links TRBV12-3 or TRBV12-4 to TRBJ1-5; the D is unclear. The length of the CDR3 is 12 residues. V was clipped by 4 bases and J by 7 bases, with 8 bases between them. The CDR3, as DNA: TGTGCCAGCAGTTACTACCGGCAGCCCCAGCATTTT. This gives the protein CASSYYRQPQHF.

In this sample, this clonotype turned up many times. The chain couples TRBV7-2 to TRBJ1-6, with D unclear. In germline, CDR1 is SGHTA, CDR2 FQGNSA. The CDR3 is made up of 14 amino acids. V was cut by 5 bases and J by 8 bases, with 13 bases left in between. This CDR3 is CASSHRNSDSPLHF. CDR3 sequence (DNA): TGTGCCAGCAGCCACCGGAACTCGGATTCACCCCTCCACTTT.

This clonotype was counted only a few times. The rearrangement links TRBV19 to TRBJ1-5; a possible D gene is TRBD1 (5 bases). V was pared by 7 bases and J by 2 bases, with 6 bases between. Germline CDR1 LNHDA, CDR2 SQIVND (reference sequence). This CDR3 contains 12 residues. CDR3 region: CASKGGNQPQHF. CDR3 nucleotides: TGTGCCAGTAAAGGGGGCAATCAGCCCCAGCATTTT.

The V and J genes are TRBV11-2 and TRBJ2-1; D not certain. Germline-derived CDR1 and CDR2 are SGHAT and FQNNGV. This CDR3 contains 13 residues. Trimming stripped 3 bases from V and 10 bases from J, with 13 bases between. CDR3 sequence (DNA): TGTGCCAGCAGCTTCGGTCCATACGGAGAGCAGTTCTTC. Encoded protein: CASSFGPYGEQFF.

In this sample, this clonotype turned up a few times. The V and J genes are TRBV2 and TRBJ2-2, with 7 nucleotides matching TRBD1. The CDR3 runs to 16 residues. Germline CDR1 and CDR2: SNHLY and FYNNEI. J lost 5 bases, V lost 6 bases, and 12 bases had no gene match. CDR3 nucleotide sequence: TGTGCCAGCAGCCCGACAGGGTTGGGGGCGACCGGGGAGCTGTTTTTT. This translates into CASSPTGLGATGELFF.

The rearrangement links TRBV15 to TRBJ2-1; 9 bases line up with TRBD1. CDR3 length equals 18 residues. The germline V gene encodes CDR1 LNHNV and CDR2 YYDKDF (reference sequence). V lost 0 bases to trimming and J lost 7 bases; unmatched junction nucleotides: 13. The CDR3 loop reads CATSRESVVDRGRNEQFF. The CDR3 DNA follows: TGTGCCACCAGCAGAGAAAGTGTCGTGGACAGGGGCCGGAATGAGCAGTTCTTC.

The chain is built from TRBV12-3 or TRBV12-4 and TRBJ1-2, with 7 bases matching TRBD1. The CDR3 has 13 amino acids. The V gene end was trimmed by 3 bases and the J gene end by 4 bases; junction bases not matched to a gene: 2. In nucleotides, the CDR3 is TGTGCCAGCAGTTTTGGGACAGCCTATGGCTACACCTTC. Its translation is CASSFGTAYGYTF.

V gene TRBV10-3 combines with J gene TRBJ1-1; TRBD1 is a possible D gene (5 bases). Trimming stripped 6 bases from V and 5 bases from J, with 16 bases between. Germline CDR1 and CDR2: ENHRY and SYGVKD. CDR3 length: 14 amino acids. The CDR3 nucleotides are TGTGCCATCAGGGGAGGCAGGGAGGGAACTGAAGCTTTCTTT. Residues: CAIRGGREGTEAFF.